This T cell receptor beta chain was sequenced for a study of blood T cell repertoires in COVID-19. About the study: PBMCs, B-cell-depleted T cells, or T cells were the source of the cDNA or gDNA that made up the material.

Per the authors' pipeline: Amplified reference gene primers provided the basis for estimating nucleated cell counts. Method: immunoSEQ multiplex PCR; TCRdb's copy keeps in-frame clones and lacks some. V and J calls and clone size are as listed in that table; D and trimming were resolved from the DNA. The sample holds roughly 380,000 clones; approximately 91% are singletons and the top ten take less than 2%. The CDR3 loop spans 13 amino acids. Trimming stripped 7 bases from V and 0 bases from J, with 10 bases between. Germline CDR1 GTSNPN, CDR2 SVGIG (reference sequence). Recruited during active infection, patients (from Seattle) were subsequently followed longitudinally.

This clonotype originated in a woman in her thirties or forties with COVID-19, enrolled during active disease. V and J are TRBV30 and TRBJ1-5; D might be TRBD1 (5 bases). The sequencing sample was made of peripheral blood. The CDR3 is CASGEYSNQPQHF. The CDR3 region has the DNA TGTGCCTCGGGGGAGTATAGCAATCAGCCCCAGCATTTT.